These 22 T cell receptor beta chains originate from one sample sequenced in a study of cytomegalovirus exposure and HLA in healthy donors. Sequenced by immunoSEQ multiplex PCR; TCRdb stores in-frame clones only, minus some. The sample consists of tens of thousands of clones, about 91% of them appearing once. Sequenced material: PBMCs. Receptors originate from a woman aged 25-40 years in good health and CMV-seronegative.

This clone was seen once. V and J are TRBV27 and TRBJ2-1, with 8 nucleotides matching TRBD2. Germline V CDR1 and CDR2: MNHEY, SMNVEV (reference sequence). This CDR3 contains 15 residues. Trimming took 2 bases from V and 7 from J; bases not matched to a gene: 7. CDR3 bases: TGTGCCAGCAGTTTACCGGGAGGGCCGGGGAATGAGCAGTTCTTC. Its translation is CASSLPGGPGNEQFF.

This chain links TRBV19 with TRBJ2-6; D ambiguous. The CDR3 length is 17 residues. Germline V gives CDR1 LNHDA, CDR2 SQIVND (reference sequence). Trimming removed 3 bases at V and 0 bases at J, with 12 bases between. In nucleotides, the CDR3 is TGTGCCAGTAGTATCAGGCAGTTCGTCTCTGGGGCCAACGTCCTGACTTTC. Its translation: CASSIRQFVSGANVLTF.

V gene TRBV5-6 combines with J gene TRBJ1-1, with 9 bases fitting TRBD1. V lost 5 bases and J lost 6; bases outside the gene matches: 14. CDR3 length equals 16 residues. Germline-derived CDR1 and CDR2 are SGHDT and YYEEEE. The CDR3 protein is CASSQIPGQGISEAFF. In nucleotides, the CDR3 is TGTGCCAGCAGTCAGATCCCGGGACAGGGTATATCTGAAGCTTTCTTT.

The CDR3 here is CASSMTGYGYTF. CDR3 in DNA: TGTGCCAGCAGCATGACAGGATACGGCTACACCTTC. The genes are TRBV11-2 and TRBJ1-2; possible D gene TRBD1, 6 bases. The CDR3 totals 12 residues. Trimming removed 5 bases from V and 8 bases from J, with 12 bases in between. Germline CDR1 and CDR2: SGHAT and FQNNGV.

The V and J genes are TRBV2 and TRBJ2-3; 10 bases align to TRBD2. With V trimmed by 3 bases and J by 3 bases, 12 bases remained unmatched. The CDR3 has 18 amino acids. Per germline, CDR1 SNHLY and CDR2 FYNNEI. The CDR3 is CASSEPLLSGRATDTQYF. The CDR3 nucleotides read TGTGCCAGCAGTGAGCCCCTTTTAAGCGGGAGGGCGACAGATACGCAGTATTTT.

V usage is TRBV2 and J usage is TRBJ2-3; 7 nucleotides line up with TRBD2. V trimming: 8 bases; J trimming: 6 bases; junction bases outside the gene matches: 14. The CDR3 runs to 15 residues. Germline V gene data show CDR1 as SNHLY and CDR2 as FYNNEI. The CDR3, as DNA: TGTGCCAGCCGGTTTAGCGGGTCCCTCGGGGATACGCAGTATTTT. It codes for CASRFSGSLGDTQYF.

This clone was counted only a few times. In DNA form, the CDR3 reads TGTGCCAGCAGTTTTTCAGGGGCCTATGGCTACACCTTC. Translation gives CASSFSGAYGYTF. V and J are TRBV27 and TRBJ1-2; perhaps TRBD1 as D (6 bases). The germline CDR1 and CDR2 sequences are MNHEY and SMNVEV (reference sequence). The CDR3 covers 13 residues. V was cut by 3 bases and J by 4 bases, with 9 bases left in between.

The CDR3, as DNA: TGTGCCTGGAGTAGGGGGGGAAGCACTGAAGCTTTCTTT. Residues: CAWSRGGSTEAFF. The chain uses TRBV30 and TRBJ1-1, with D maybe TRBD1 (6 bases). CDR1 and CDR2 (germline): GTSNPN, SVGIG (reference sequence). This CDR3 is 13 amino acids long. Trimming removed 2 bases from V and 4 bases from J, with 11 bases in between.

The chain combines TRBV9 with TRBJ2-1; D is perhaps TRBD2 (5 bases). Trimming cost V 0 bases and J 9 bases, with 13 bases left between them. Germline CDR1 reads SGDLS; CDR2 reads YYNGEE. CDR3 length: 14 amino acids. The CDR3 coding sequence is TGTGCCAGCAGCGTAGGTGGTGTACTAGGTGAGCAGTTCTTC. Amino acids: CASSVGGVLGEQFF.

The chain couples TRBV5-6 to TRBJ2-2, with D unclear. From germline, CDR1 is SGHDT and CDR2 YYEEEE. V lost 1 base and J 0 bases, leaving 4 bases between the germline ends. The CDR3 is 14 amino acids. CDR3 nucleotides: TGTGCCAGCAGCTTGCCGTCGAACACCGGGGAGCTGTTTTTT. It translates to CASSLPSNTGELFF.

V usage is TRBV6-1 and J usage is TRBJ2-3; D possibly corresponds to TRBD2 (6 bases). The CDR3 totals 12 residues. The V end lost 10 bases, the J end lost 8 bases, and 16 bases lay between the germline ends. Germline loops: CDR1 MNHNS, CDR2 SASEGT. CDR3 amino acids: CATLTDGGTQYF. In nucleotides, the CDR3 is TGTGCCACCCTAACAGACGGGGGTACGCAGTATTTT.

The chain joins TRBV4-2 to TRBJ2-7, with 8 positions matching TRBD2. The V and J ends lost 1 base and 5 bases, in that order; junction bases with no gene match: 4. Germline loops: CDR1 LGHNA, CDR2 YNFKEQ. The CDR3 extends over 14 amino acids. As DNA, the CDR3 is TGTGCCAGCAGCCAAGGAGCGGGAGACGACGAGCAGTACTTC. Encoded protein: CASSQGAGDDEQYF.

The chain has TRBV6-1 and TRBJ2-5; D call uncertain. V was cut by 4 bases and J by 0 bases, with 15 bases left in between. CDR1 and CDR2 from the germline V gene are MNHNS and SASEGT. The CDR3 consists of 16 residues. CDR3 protein: CASSANRLGYQETQYF. CDR3 nucleotides: TGTGCCAGCAGTGCCAATAGACTCGGGTACCAAGAGACCCAGTACTTC.

This clone was seen once. The rearrangement links TRBV20-1 to TRBJ2-5, with TRBD2 matching over 7 bases. This CDR3 comprises 11 residues. V dropped 3 bases and J dropped 5; count of bases not matched to a gene: 0. Germline V lookup: CDR1 DFQATT, CDR2 SNEGSKA (reference sequence). Here the CDR3 DNA reads TGCAGTGCTAGCGGGGGGGAGACCCAGTACTTC. Translated: CSASGGETQYF.

This clone turned up a few times. In nucleotides, the CDR3 is TGCAGCGCGGGACAGTCCAACACTGAAGCTTTCTTT. This sequence encodes CSAGQSNTEAFF. The chain links TRBV29-1 to TRBJ1-1; 7 bases fit TRBD1. The CDR3 runs to 12 residues. Germline CDR1 is SQVTM and CDR2 is ANQGSEA. With V trimmed by 7 bases and J by 2 bases, 4 bases remained unmatched. Looking up the rest from reference TRBV29-1 and TRBJ1-1 gives the full variable domain: SAVISQKPSRDICQRGTSLTIQCQVDSQVTMMFWYRQQPGQSLTLIATANQGSEATYESGFVIDKFPISRPNLTFSTLTVSNMSPEDSSIYLCSAGQSNTEAFFGQGTRLTVV.

The CDR3 DNA reads TGTGCCAGCTCACCACAGGGACAGGGGGCGCCTGGCGGGGAGCTGTTTTTT. Translating gives CASSPQGQGAPGGELFF. V is TRBV18 and J is TRBJ2-2; 12 bases match TRBD1. Trimming at V came to 1 base and at J to 7 bases, leaving 7 bases not matched to a gene. Germline loops: CDR1 KGHSH, CDR2 LQKENI. This CDR3 has 17 residues.

This sequence joins TRBV9 and TRBJ1-2, with D possibly TRBD1 on 6 matching bases. Looked up from germline, CDR1 is SGDLS and CDR2 is YYNGEE. There are 14 residues in the CDR3. Trimming took off 4 bases at V and 2 bases at J, with 12 bases between the two ends. The CDR3 nucleotides read TGTGCCAGCAGCCCCCAAACAGGGAACTATGGCTACACCTTC. It is translated as CASSPQTGNYGYTF.

The rearrangement uses TRBV5-1 and TRBJ1-2; the D gene is possibly TRBD1 (5 bases). V was pared by 6 bases and J by 8 bases, with 23 bases between. The germline CDR1 and CDR2 sequences are SGHRS and YFSETQ. This CDR3 has 15 amino acids. This CDR3 is CASNKMTAGIEGYTF. For the CDR3, the DNA is TGCGCCAGCAACAAGATGACAGCGGGGATAGAAGGCTACACCTTC. The complete variable domain, with remaining parts taken from reference TRBV5-1 and TRBJ1-2, reads KAGVTQTPRYLIKTRGQQVTLSCSPISGHRSVSWYQQTPGQGLQFLFEYFSETQRNKGNFPGRFSGRQFSNSRSEMNVSTLELGDSALYLCASNKMTAGIEGYTFGSGTRLTVV.

This chain connects TRBV6-5 to TRBJ1-5; 7 nucleotides match TRBD1. The CDR3 is made up of 15 amino acids. Germline loops: CDR1 MNHEY, CDR2 SVGAGI. The trim removed 10 bases at V and 6 bases at J, leaving 15 bases unmatched. The CDR3 protein is CATGPRQGAGQPQHF. Here the CDR3 DNA reads TGTGCCACCGGGCCCAGACAGGGTGCAGGTCAGCCCCAGCATTTT.

The chain has TRBV15 and TRBJ1-5, with unresolved D. Trimming cost V 0 bases and J 6 bases, with 18 bases left between them. Germline V gives CDR1 LNHNV, CDR2 YYDKDF (reference sequence). The CDR3 extends over 17 amino acids. The CDR3 loop is CATSRDIGGAGGQPQHF. In nucleotides, the CDR3 is TGTGCCACCAGCAGAGATATCGGAGGCGCGGGTGGTCAGCCCCAGCATTTT.

This clone showed up just once. This chain joins TRBV30 and TRBJ1-5, with 10 bases that match TRBD1. V was clipped by 4 bases and J by 5 bases; unmatched bases: 5. The CDR3 extends over 14 amino acids. Germline V lookup: CDR1 GTSNPN, CDR2 SVGIG (reference sequence). The CDR3 here is CAWTAGTGDQPQHF. DNA of the CDR3: TGTGCCTGGACCGCAGGGACAGGGGATCAGCCCCAGCATTTT.

This chain uses TRBV7-9 with TRBJ1-2; no firm D call. Germline V gene sequence: CDR1 SEHNR, CDR2 FQNEAQ (reference sequence). Deletions cut 1 base from V and 8 bases from J, with 14 bases between. The CDR3 totals 14 residues. CDR3 sequence reads: CASSLVVSGHGYTF. CDR3 nucleotide sequence: TGTGCCAGCAGCTTAGTGGTTAGCGGGCACGGCTACACCTTC.